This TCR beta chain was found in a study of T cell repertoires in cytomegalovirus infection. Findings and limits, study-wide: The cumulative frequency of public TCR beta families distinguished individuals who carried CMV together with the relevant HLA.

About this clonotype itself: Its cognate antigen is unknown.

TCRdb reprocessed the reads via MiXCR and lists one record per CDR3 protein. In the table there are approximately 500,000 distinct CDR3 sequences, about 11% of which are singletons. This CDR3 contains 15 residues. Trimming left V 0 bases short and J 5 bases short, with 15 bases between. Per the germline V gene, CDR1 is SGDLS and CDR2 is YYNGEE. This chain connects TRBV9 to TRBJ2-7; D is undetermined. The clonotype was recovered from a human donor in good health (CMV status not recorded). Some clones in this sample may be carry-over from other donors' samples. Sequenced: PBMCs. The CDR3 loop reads CASSVVPRSLDEQYF. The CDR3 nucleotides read TGTGCCAGCAGCGTAGTCCCGCGGAGTCTGGACGAGCAGTACTTC.